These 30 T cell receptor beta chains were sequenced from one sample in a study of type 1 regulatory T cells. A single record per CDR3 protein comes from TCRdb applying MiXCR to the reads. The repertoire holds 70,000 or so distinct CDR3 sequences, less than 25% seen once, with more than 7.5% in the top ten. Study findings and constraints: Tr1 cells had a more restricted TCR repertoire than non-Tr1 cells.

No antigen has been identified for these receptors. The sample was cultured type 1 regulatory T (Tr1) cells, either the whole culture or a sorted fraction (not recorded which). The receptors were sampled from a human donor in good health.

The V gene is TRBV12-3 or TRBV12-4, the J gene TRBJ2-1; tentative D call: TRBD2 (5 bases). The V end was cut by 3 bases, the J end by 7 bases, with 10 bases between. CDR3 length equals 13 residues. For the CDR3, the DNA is TGTGCCAGCAGTTTGTATCAGCGGAATGAGCAGTTCTTC. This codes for CASSLYQRNEQFF.

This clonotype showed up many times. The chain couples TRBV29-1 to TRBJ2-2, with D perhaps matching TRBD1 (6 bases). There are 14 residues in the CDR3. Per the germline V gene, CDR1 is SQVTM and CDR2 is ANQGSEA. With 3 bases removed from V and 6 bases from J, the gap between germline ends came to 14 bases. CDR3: CSVDRSGGSGELFF. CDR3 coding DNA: TGCAGCGTTGATAGGTCTGGGGGCTCCGGGGAGCTGTTTTTT.

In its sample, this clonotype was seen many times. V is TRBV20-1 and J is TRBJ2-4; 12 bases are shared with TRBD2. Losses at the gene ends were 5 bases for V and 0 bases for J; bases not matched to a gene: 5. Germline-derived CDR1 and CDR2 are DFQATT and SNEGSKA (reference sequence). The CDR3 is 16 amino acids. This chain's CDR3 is CSAYPGLAGAKNIQYF. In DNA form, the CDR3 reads TGCAGTGCTTATCCGGGACTAGCGGGAGCCAAAAACATTCAGTACTTC.

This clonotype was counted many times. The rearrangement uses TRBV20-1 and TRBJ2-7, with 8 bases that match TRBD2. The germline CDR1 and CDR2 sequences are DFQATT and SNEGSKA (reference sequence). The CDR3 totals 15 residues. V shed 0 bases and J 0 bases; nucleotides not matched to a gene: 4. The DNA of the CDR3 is TGCAGTGCTAGAGATCCCGCGGGGGGCTCCTACGAGCAGTACTTC. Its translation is CSARDPAGGSYEQYF.

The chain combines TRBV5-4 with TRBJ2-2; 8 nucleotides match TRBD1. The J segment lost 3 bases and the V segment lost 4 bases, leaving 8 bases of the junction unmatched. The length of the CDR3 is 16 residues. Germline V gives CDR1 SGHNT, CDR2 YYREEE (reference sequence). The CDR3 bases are TGTGCCAGCAGCCGAAACAGGGGGGCGGACACCGGGGAGCTGTTTTTT. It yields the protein CASSRNRGADTGELFF.

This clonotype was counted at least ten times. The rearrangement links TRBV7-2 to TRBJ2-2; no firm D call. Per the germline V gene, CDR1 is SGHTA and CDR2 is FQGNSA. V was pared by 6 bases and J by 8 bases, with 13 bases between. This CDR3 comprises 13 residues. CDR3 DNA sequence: TGTGCCAGCAGTTCCCGAGTTGCTGGGGAGCTGTTTTTT. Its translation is CASSSRVAGELFF. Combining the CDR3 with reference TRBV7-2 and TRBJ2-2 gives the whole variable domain GAGVSQSPSNKVTEKGKDVELRCDPISGHTALYWYRQSLGQGLEFLIYFQGNSAPDKSGLPSDRFSAERTGGSVSTLTIQRTQQEDSAVYLCASSSRVAGELFFGEGSRLTVL.

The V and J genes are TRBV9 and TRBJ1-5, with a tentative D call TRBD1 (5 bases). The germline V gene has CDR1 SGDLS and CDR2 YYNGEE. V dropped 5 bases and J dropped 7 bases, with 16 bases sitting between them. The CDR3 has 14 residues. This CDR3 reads CASSPGAYSQPQHF. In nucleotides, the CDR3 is TGTGCCAGCAGTCCCGGGGCCTATAGCCAGCCCCAGCATTTT.

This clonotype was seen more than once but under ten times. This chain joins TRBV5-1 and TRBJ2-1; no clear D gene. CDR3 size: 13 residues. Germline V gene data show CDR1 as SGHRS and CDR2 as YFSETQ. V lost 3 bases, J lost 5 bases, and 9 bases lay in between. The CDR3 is CASSYQRNNEQFF. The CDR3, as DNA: TGCGCCAGCAGCTACCAGCGAAACAATGAGCAGTTCTTC.

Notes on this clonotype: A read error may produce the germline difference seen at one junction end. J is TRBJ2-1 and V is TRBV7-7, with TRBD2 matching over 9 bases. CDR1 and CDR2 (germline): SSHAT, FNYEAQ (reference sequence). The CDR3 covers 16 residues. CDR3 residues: CASSRGYSGGYNEQFF. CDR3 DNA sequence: TGTGCTAGCAGCCGTGGGTATAGCGGGGGCTACAATGAGCAGTTCTTC. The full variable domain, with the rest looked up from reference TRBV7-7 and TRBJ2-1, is GAGVSQSPRYKVTKRGQDVTLRCDPISSHATLYWYQQALGQGPEFLTYFNYEAQPDKSGLPSDRFSAERPEGSISTLTIQRTEQRDSAMYRCASSRGYSGGYNEQFFGPGTRLTVL.

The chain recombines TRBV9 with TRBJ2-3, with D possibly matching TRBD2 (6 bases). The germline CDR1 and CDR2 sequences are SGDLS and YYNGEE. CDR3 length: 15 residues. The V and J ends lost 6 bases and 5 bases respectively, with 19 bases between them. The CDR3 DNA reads TGTGCCAGCATCTCTTCACCGGGAGAGGTAGATACGCAGTATTTT. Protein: CASISSPGEVDTQYF.

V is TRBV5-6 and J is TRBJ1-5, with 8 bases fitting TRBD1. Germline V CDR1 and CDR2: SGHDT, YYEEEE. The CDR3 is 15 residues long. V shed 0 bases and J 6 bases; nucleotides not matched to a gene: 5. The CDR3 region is CASSLAQGASQPQHF. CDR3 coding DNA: TGTGCCAGCAGCTTGGCCCAGGGGGCAAGTCAGCCCCAGCATTTT.

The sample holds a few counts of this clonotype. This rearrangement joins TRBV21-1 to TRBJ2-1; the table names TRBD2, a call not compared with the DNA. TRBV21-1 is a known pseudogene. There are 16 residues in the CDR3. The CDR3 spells CASSLLAGGFKDEQFF. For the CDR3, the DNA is TGTGCCAGCAGCCTACTAGCGGGAGGCTTCAAAGATGAGCAGTTCTTC.

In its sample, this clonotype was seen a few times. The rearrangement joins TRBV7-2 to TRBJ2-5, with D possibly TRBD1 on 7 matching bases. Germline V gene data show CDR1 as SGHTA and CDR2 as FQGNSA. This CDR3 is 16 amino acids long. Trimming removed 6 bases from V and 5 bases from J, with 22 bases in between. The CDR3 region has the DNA TGTGCCAGCAGTGGTAGCGGAGCCAGGGGGTGGGAGACCCAGTACTTC. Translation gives CASSGSGARGWETQYF. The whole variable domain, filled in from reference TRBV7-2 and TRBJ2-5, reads GAGVSQSPSNKVTEKGKDVELRCDPISGHTALYWYRQSLGQGLEFLIYFQGNSAPDKSGLPSDRFSAERTGGSVSTLTIQRTQQEDSAVYLCASSGSGARGWETQYFGPGTRLLVL.

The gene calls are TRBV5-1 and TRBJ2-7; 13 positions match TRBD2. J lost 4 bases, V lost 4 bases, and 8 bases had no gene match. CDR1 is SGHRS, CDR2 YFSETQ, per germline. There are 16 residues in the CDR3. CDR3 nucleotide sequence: TGCGCCAGCAGCGGATCCGGGACTAGCGGGAATTACGAGCAGTACTTC. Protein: CASSGSGTSGNYEQYF.

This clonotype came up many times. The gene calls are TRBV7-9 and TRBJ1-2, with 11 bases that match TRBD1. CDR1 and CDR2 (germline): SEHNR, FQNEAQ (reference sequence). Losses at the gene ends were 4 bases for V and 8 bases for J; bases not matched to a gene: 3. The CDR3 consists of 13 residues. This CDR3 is CASSSGQGGGYTF. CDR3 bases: TGTGCCAGCAGCTCGGGACAGGGGGGCGGCTACACCTTC.

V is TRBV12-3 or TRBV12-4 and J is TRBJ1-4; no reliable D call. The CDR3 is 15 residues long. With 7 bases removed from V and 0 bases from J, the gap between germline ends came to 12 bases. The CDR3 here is CASTFTSATNEKLFF. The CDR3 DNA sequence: TGTGCCAGCACCTTCACCAGCGCAACTAATGAAAAACTGTTTTTT.

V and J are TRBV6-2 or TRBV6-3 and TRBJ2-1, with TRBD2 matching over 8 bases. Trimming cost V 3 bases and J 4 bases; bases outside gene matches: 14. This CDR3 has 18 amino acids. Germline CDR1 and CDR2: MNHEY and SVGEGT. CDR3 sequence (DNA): TGTGCCAGCAGTTATAATACCCTCGAGGCGGGGGGTTACAATGAGCAGTTCTTC. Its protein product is CASSYNTLEAGGYNEQFF.

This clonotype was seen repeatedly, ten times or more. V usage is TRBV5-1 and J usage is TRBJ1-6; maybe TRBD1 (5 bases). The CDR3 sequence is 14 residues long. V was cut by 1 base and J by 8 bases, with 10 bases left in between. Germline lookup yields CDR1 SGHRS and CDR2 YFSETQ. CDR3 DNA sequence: TGCGCCAGCAGCTTGTGGCAGGGTGATTCACCCCTCCACTTT. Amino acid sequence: CASSLWQGDSPLHF.

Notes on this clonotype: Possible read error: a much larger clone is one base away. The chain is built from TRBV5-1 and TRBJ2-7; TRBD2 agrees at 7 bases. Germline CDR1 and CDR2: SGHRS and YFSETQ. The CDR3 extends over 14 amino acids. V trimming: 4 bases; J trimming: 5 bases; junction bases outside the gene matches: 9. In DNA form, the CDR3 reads TGCGCCAGCAGCATTTGCGGGAGCTTCCACGAGCAGTACTTC. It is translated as CASSICGSFHEQYF. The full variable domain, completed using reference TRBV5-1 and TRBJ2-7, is KAGVTQTPRYLIKTRGQQVTLSCSPISGHRSVSWYQQTPGQGLQFLFEYFSETQRNKGNFPGRFSGRQFSNSRSEMNVSTLELGDSALYLCASSICGSFHEQYFGPGTRLTVT.

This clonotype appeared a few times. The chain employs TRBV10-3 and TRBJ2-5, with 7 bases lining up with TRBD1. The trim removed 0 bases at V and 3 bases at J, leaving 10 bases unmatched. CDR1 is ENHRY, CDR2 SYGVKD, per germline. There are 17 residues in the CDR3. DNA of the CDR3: TGTGCCATCAGTGAGTCTCACGGGACAGCGAAAAAAGAGACCCAGTACTTC. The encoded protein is CAISESHGTAKKETQYF.

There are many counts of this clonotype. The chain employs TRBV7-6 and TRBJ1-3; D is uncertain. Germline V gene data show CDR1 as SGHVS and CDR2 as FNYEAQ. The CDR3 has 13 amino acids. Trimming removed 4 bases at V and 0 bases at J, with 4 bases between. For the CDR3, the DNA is TGTGCCAGCAGCTCCGGCTCTGGAAACACCATATATTTT. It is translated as CASSSGSGNTIYF. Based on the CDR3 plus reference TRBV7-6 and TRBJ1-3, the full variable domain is GAGVSQSPRYKVTKRGQDVALRCDPISGHVSLYWYRQALGQGPEFLTYFNYEAQQDKSGLPNDRFSAERPEGSISTLTIQRTEQRDSAMYRCASSSGSGNTIYFGEGSWLTVV.

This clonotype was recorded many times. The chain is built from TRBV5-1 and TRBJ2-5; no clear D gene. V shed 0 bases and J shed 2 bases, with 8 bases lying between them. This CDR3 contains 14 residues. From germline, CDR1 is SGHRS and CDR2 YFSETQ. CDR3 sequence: CASSLAGPQETQYF. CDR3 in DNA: TGCGCCAGCAGCTTGGCCGGTCCGCAAGAGACCCAGTACTTC. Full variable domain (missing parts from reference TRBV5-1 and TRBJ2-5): KAGVTQTPRYLIKTRGQQVTLSCSPISGHRSVSWYQQTPGQGLQFLFEYFSETQRNKGNFPGRFSGRQFSNSRSEMNVSTLELGDSALYLCASSLAGPQETQYFGPGTRLLVL.

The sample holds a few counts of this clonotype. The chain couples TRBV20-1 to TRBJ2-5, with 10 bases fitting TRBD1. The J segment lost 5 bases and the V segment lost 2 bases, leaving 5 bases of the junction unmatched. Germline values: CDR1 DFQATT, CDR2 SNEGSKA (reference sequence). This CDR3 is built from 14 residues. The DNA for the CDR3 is TGCAGTGCTAGATCCGGGACAGGGGTCGAGACCCAGTACTTC. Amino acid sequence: CSARSGTGVETQYF.

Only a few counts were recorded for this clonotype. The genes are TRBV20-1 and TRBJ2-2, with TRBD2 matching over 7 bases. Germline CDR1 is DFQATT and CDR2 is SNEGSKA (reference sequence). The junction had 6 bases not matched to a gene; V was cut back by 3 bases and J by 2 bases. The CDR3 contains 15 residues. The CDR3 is CSARNPSGNTGELFF. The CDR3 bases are TGCAGTGCTAGGAATCCTAGCGGAAACACCGGGGAGCTGTTTTTT.

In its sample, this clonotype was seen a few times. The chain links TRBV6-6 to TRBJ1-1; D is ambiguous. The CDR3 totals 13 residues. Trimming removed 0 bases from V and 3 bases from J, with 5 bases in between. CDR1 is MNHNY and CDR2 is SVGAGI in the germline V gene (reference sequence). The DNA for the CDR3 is TGTGCCAGCAGTTACTCCCGGGACACTGAAGCTTTCTTT. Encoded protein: CASSYSRDTEAFF.

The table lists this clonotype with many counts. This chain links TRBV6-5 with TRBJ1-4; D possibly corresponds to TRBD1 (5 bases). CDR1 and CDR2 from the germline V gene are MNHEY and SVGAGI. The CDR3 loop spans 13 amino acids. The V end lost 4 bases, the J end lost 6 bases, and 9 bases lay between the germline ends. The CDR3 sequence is CASSSGTDEKLFF. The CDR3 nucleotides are TGTGCCAGCAGTTCCGGGACGGATGAAAAACTGTTTTTT.

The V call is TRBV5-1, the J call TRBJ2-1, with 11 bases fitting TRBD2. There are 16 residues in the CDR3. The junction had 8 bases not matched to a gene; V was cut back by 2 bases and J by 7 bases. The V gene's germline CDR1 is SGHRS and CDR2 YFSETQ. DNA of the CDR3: TGCGCCAGCAGCTTTCAACTAGCGGGAGAAAGGAATGAGCAGTTCTTC. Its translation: CASSFQLAGERNEQFF.

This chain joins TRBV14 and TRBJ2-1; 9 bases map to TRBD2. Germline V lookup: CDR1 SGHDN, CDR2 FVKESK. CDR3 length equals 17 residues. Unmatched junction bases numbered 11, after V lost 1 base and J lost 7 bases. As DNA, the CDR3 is TGTGCCAGCAGCCAAGGTGGGACTAGCCTGGGGACTAATGAGCAGTTCTTC. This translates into CASSQGGTSLGTNEQFF.

The CDR3 nucleotides are TGTGCCACCAGTGATACTAGCGGGAGCTTCTACAATGAGCAGTTCTTC. This codes for CATSDTSGSFYNEQFF. The chain employs TRBV24-1 and TRBJ2-1, with 11 bases lining up with TRBD2. The CDR3 has 16 amino acids. The V and J ends lost 3 bases and 3 bases, in that order; junction bases with no gene match: 3. Germline V lookup: CDR1 KGHDR, CDR2 SFDVKD.

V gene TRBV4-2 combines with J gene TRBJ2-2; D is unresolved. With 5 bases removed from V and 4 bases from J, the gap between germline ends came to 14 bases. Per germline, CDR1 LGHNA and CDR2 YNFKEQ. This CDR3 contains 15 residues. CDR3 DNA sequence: TGTGCCAGCAGCAAACAAGCGATGGGCACCGGGGAGCTGTTTTTT. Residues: CASSKQAMGTGELFF.